The 3 T cell receptor beta chains in this list originate from one sample, sequenced in a study of T-cell memory formation after mild COVID-19. TCRdb processed the 5' RACE reads anew with MiXCR; each CDR3 protein has one entry. Of roughly 100,000 distinct CDR3 sequences listed, about 13% are singletons. The sequenced material came from PBMCs or a T cell subset sorted from them (not recorded which). The receptor source for this set is an adult woman who had mild COVID-19 (a few samples of this study predate the infection). Cell type and time point are not known.

This clonotype occurred many times. The V gene is TRBV4-2, the J gene TRBJ2-1; 9 bases align to TRBD2. The germline V gene has CDR1 LGHNA and CDR2 YNFKEQ. This CDR3 is 15 amino acids long. With V trimmed by 0 bases and J by 10 bases, 7 bases remained unmatched. Written as DNA, the CDR3 is TGTGCCAGCAGCCAAGAAAGCGGGGGGCCGTCCGAGCAGTTCTTC. Its translation: CASSQESGGPSEQFF.

This clonotype showed up many times. This chain joins TRBV7-9 and TRBJ1-1; TRBD1 matches at 10 bases. CDR1 and CDR2 from the germline V gene are SEHNR and FQNEAQ (reference sequence). Unmatched junction bases numbered 3, after V lost 5 bases and J lost 3 bases. The CDR3 length is 14 residues. CDR3 bases: TGTGCCAGCAGCCAGGACAGGGGGGACACTGAAGCTTTCTTT. Residues: CASSQDRGDTEAFF. The full variable domain, completed using reference TRBV7-9 and TRBJ1-1, is DTGVSQNPRHKITKRGQNVTFRCDPISEHNRLYWYRQTLGQGPEFLTYFQNEAQLEKSRLLSDRFSAERPKGSFSTLEIQRTEQGDSAMYLCASSQDRGDTEAFFGQGTRLTVV.

In its sample, this clonotype was seen a few times. This rearrangement joins TRBV4-1 to TRBJ2-3; D gene unclear. Trimming cost V 4 bases and J 6 bases, with 11 bases left between them. Germline V gene data show CDR1 as MGHRA and CDR2 as YSYEKL. The CDR3 totals 13 residues. The CDR3: CASSRTPGDTQYF. CDR3 nucleotides: TGCGCCAGCAGCCGCACACCCGGCGATACGCAGTATTTT.